Listed below are T cell receptor beta chains from one sample, sequenced in a study of T cell responses to AZD1222 COVID-19 vaccine. Method: immunoSEQ multiplex PCR; TCRdb's copy keeps in-frame clones and lacks some. This sample carries 85,000 to 90,000 clones, roughly nine tenths of them seen once, and the ten largest clones take 2% to 2.5%. The source was peripheral blood, collected on day 0 of AZD1222 vaccination. These TCRs come from an adult in good health. Both conserved end residues are part of each CDR3. Fields, in order: CDR3 protein, D gene, V gene, J gene, clone size. D genes are given only for firm matches. Clone size, where shown, is once, few, many, or a class for clones that have expanded.

CDR3: CASSTGVADTQYF
D: TRBD1
V: TRBV6-5
J: TRBJ2-3
size: .

CDR3: CASSLDRTSATGELFF
D: TRBD2
V: TRBV11-2
J: TRBJ2-2
size: .

CDR3: CASSLFPSSYEQYF
D: .
V: TRBV27
J: TRBJ2-7
size: .

CDR3: CASSLTPKGGNSPLHF
D: .
V: TRBV7-8
J: TRBJ1-6
size: .

CDR3: CASSLGGPAGELFF
D: TRBD2
V: TRBV28
J: TRBJ2-2
size: .

CDR3: CAISEAGGPTEAFF
D: .
V: TRBV10-3
J: TRBJ1-1
size: .

CDR3: CASSTTGKPQHF
D: TRBD1
V: TRBV7-9
J: TRBJ1-5
size: .

CDR3: CASSLDFGDGNTIYF
D: .
V: TRBV7-9
J: TRBJ1-3
size: .

CDR3: CASSTRQGDNSPLHF
D: TRBD1
V: TRBV27
J: TRBJ1-6
size: .

CDR3: CASSIGVQGTEAFF
D: .
V: TRBV19
J: TRBJ1-1
size: .

CDR3: CASRSGQAQENTEAFF
D: TRBD1
V: TRBV27
J: TRBJ1-1
size: once

CDR3: CASTPINTEAFF
D: .
V: TRBV2
J: TRBJ1-1
size: .

CDR3: CASSQEGPSKTQYF
D: .
V: TRBV4-1
J: TRBJ2-5
size: .

CDR3: CASSFTQGRGGNTIYF
D: .
V: TRBV7-4
J: TRBJ1-3
size: .

CDR3: CAMGTDTQYF
D: .
V: TRBV10-3
J: TRBJ2-3
size: .

CDR3: CASSVEYQGLRGYTF
D: .
V: TRBV9
J: TRBJ1-2
size: .

CDR3: CASSEGETSGSHTQYF
D: TRBD2
V: TRBV25-1
J: TRBJ2-3
size: .

CDR3: CASSATGVVNAGELFF
D: TRBD1
V: TRBV18
J: TRBJ2-2
size: .

CDR3: CASSTGGRQGGSGANVLTF
D: TRBD1
V: TRBV19
J: TRBJ2-6
size: .

CDR3: CASSYSGRSNQPQHF
D: .
V: TRBV6-2/TRBV6-3
J: TRBJ1-5
size: .

CDR3: CASSQYTEAFF
D: .
V: TRBV3-1/TRBV3-2
J: TRBJ1-1
size: once

CDR3: CASSPLGPGTEAFF
D: .
V: TRBV3-1/TRBV3-2
J: TRBJ1-1
size: .

CDR3: CASSYSGREQFF
D: .
V: TRBV6-6
J: TRBJ2-1
size: .

CDR3: CASSPRRLGDTEAFF
D: .
V: TRBV7-8
J: TRBJ1-1
size: .

CDR3: CASSQAEAFF
D: .
V: TRBV14
J: TRBJ1-1
size: few

CDR3: CASSTSGRTDTQYF
D: TRBD2
V: TRBV3-1/TRBV3-2
J: TRBJ2-3
size: .

CDR3: CASSPSGVSGYGYTF
D: .
V: TRBV7-2
J: TRBJ1-2
size: once

CDR3: CASSAGHLLYEQYF
D: .
V: TRBV7-8
J: TRBJ2-7
size: .

CDR3: CASSRRQGANSPLHF
D: TRBD1
V: TRBV7-9
J: TRBJ1-6
size: .

CDR3: CASSITTSFNHEQFF
D: .
V: TRBV19
J: TRBJ2-1
size: .

CDR3: CATSDSTLAGGVTGELFF
D: .
V: TRBV24-1
J: TRBJ2-2
size: .

CDR3: CASSRTGLYEQYF
D: TRBD1
V: TRBV11-2
J: TRBJ2-7
size: .

CDR3: CAWSGYRGAYEQYF
D: TRBD1
V: TRBV30
J: TRBJ2-7
size: .

CDR3: CASSGRGRGFYEQYF
D: .
V: TRBV7-2
J: TRBJ2-7
size: .

CDR3: CASSSGTGIGYTF
D: TRBD1
V: TRBV12-3/TRBV12-4
J: TRBJ1-2
size: .

CDR3: CAWTVNNSPLHF
D: .
V: TRBV30
J: TRBJ1-6
size: .

CDR3: CASSLSGTYEQYF
D: TRBD2
V: TRBV5-6
J: TRBJ2-7
size: .

CDR3: CASADRVGSYNEQFF
D: .
V: TRBV5-1
J: TRBJ2-1
size: .

CDR3: CASKEGVGGNQPQHF
D: .
V: TRBV2
J: TRBJ1-5
size: .

CDR3: CASTLNLDRVEQYF
D: TRBD1
V: TRBV28
J: TRBJ2-7
size: .

CDR3: CAISVGSGQGNSQQYF
D: TRBD1
V: TRBV10-3
J: TRBJ2-7
size: .

CDR3: CAGSLVSGRAYEQYF
D: TRBD2
V: TRBV7-9
J: TRBJ2-7
size: .

CDR3: CASSSPGQGAGSPLHF
D: TRBD1
V: TRBV28
J: TRBJ1-6
size: .

CDR3: CASSKDTVNTEAFF
D: .
V: TRBV21-1
J: TRBJ1-1
size: .

CDR3: CASSLDRVRTGELFF
D: TRBD1
V: TRBV11-2
J: TRBJ2-2
size: .

CDR3: CASSETGTAAFFEKLFF
D: .
V: TRBV6-1
J: TRBJ1-4
size: .

CDR3: CASTRGASGGYTF
D: .
V: TRBV12-3/TRBV12-4
J: TRBJ1-2
size: .

CDR3: CASTPRGPPHEQFF
D: .
V: TRBV28
J: TRBJ2-1
size: .

CDR3: CASSFRLAGGAKNIQYF
D: TRBD2
V: TRBV19
J: TRBJ2-4
size: .

CDR3: CSVEEPSGRYYEQYF
D: .
V: TRBV29-1
J: TRBJ2-7
size: once

CDR3: CASSLASTGELFF
D: .
V: TRBV3-1/TRBV3-2
J: TRBJ2-2
size: .

CDR3: CASSPQGAGMNTEAFF
D: TRBD1
V: TRBV7-2
J: TRBJ1-1
size: .

CDR3: CASSRQVGGTDTQYF
D: .
V: TRBV5-1
J: TRBJ2-3
size: .